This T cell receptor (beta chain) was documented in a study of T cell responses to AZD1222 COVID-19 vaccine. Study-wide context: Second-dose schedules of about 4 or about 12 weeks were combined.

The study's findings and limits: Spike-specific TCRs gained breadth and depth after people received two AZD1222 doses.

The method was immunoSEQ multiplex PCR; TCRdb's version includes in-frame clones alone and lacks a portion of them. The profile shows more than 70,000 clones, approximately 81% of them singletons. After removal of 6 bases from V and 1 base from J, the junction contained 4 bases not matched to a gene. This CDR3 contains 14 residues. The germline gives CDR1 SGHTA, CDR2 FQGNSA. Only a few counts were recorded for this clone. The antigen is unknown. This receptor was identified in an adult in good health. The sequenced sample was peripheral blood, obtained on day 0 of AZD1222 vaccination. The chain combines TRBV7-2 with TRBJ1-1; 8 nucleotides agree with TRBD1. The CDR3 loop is CASRRDRGNTEAFF. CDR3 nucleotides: TGTGCCAGCAGGAGAGACAGGGGGAACACTGAAGCTTTCTTT.